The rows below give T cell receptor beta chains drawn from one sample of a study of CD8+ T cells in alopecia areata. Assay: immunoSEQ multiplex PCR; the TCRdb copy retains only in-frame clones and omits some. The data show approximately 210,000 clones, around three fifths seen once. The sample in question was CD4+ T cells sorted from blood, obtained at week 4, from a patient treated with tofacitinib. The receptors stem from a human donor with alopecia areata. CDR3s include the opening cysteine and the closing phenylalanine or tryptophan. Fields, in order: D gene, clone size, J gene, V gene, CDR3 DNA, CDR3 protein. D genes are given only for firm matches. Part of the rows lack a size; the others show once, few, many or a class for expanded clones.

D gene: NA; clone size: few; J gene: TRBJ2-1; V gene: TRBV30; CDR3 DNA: TGTGCCTGGATGTCGGGGCGGGGTGAGCAGTTCTTC; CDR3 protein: CAWMSGRGEQFF
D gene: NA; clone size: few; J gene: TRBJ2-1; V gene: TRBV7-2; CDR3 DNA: TGTGCCACCTCACCTGCGGGTGGTCGAAGGAGTGGTGAGCAGTTCTTC; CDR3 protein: CATSPAGGRRSGEQFF
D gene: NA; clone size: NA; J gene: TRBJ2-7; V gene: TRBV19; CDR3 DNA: TGTGCCAGTAGTTCGTACGGTTGGGGCGAGCAGTACTTC; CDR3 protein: CASSSYGWGEQYF
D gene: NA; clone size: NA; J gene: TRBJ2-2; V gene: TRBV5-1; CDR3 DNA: TGCGCCAGCAGCTTGACGCTAACCGGGGAGCTGTTTTTT; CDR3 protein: CASSLTLTGELFF
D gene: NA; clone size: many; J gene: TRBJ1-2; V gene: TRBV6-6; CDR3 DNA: TGTGCCAGCAGTTACTCGAAGAGGGTAAATGGCTACACCTTC; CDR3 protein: CASSYSKRVNGYTF
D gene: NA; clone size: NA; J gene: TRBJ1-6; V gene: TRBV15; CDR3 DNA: TGTGCCACCAGCAGAGGACAGAATTCACCCCTCCACTTT; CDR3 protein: CATSRGQNSPLHF
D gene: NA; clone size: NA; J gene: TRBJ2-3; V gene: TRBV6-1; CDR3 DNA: TGTGCCAGCAGTGAAGCTTTCCTTACTAGCCGCACAGATACGCAGTATTTT; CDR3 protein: CASSEAFLTSRTDTQYF
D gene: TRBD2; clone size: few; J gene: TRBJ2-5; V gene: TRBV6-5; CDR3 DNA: TGTGCCAGCAGTTACCGGGCTAGCGGGGGACAAGAGACCCAGTACTTC; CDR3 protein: CASSYRASGGQETQYF
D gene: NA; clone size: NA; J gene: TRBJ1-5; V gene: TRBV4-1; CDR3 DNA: TGCGCCAGCAGCCAAGGTTTGACACCATATAGCAATCAGCCCCAGCATTTT; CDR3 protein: CASSQGLTPYSNQPQHF
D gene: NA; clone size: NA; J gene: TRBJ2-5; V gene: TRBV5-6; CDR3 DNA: TGTGCCGTGAAGAACCAGGGGAGGCATGAGACCCAGTACTTC; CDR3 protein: CAVKNQGRHETQYF
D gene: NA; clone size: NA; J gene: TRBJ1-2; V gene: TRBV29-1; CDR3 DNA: TGCAGCGTTGAGTGGCAGGTCGGCTATGGCTACACCTTC; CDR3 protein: CSVEWQVGYGYTF
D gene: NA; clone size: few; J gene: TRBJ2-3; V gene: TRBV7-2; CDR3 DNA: TGTGCCAGCAGCTTAGACCCTACCGGCACAGATACGCAGTATTTT; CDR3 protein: CASSLDPTGTDTQYF
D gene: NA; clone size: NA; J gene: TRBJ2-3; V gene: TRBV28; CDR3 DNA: TGTGCCAGCTGGGGCCAGGGCACGCAGTATTTT; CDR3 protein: CASWGQGTQYF
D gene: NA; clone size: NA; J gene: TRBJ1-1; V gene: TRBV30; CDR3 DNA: TGTGCCTGGAGTATCCCCGACTCGCGAGCTTTCTTT; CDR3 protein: CAWSIPDSRAFF
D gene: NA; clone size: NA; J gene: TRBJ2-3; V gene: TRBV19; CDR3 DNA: TGTGCCAGCGGGACTGGAGATACGCAGTATTTT; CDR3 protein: CASGTGDTQYF
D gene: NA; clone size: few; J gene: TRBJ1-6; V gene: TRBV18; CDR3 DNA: TGTGCCAGCTCGTCCGGACGGGTTAATTCACCCCTCCACTTT; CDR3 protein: CASSSGRVNSPLHF
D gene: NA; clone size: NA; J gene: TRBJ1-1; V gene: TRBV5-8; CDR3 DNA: TGTGCCAGCAGCTTGCTGTTAGAAGCTTTCTTT; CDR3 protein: CASSLLLEAFF
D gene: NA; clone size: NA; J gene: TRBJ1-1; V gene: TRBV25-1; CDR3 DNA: TGTGCCAGCAGTGGATTGAACACTGAAGCTTTCTTT; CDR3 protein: CASSGLNTEAFF
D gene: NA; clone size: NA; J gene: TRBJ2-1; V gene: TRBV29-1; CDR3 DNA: TGCAGCGTTGAAGCGACTATCAATGAGCAGTTCTTC; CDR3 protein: CSVEATINEQFF
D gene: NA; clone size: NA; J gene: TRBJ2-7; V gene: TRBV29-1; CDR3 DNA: TGCAGCGTTGCTAAGGGGGTCTCCTACGAGCAGTACTTC; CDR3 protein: CSVAKGVSYEQYF
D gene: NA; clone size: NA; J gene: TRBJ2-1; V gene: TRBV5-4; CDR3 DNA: TGTGCCAGCAGCTTGGTAGGTAGCTCCTACAATGAGCAGTTCTTC; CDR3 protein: CASSLVGSSYNEQFF
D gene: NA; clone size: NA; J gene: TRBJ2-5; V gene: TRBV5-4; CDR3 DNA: TGTGCCAGCAGCTTGGGGGTGGTTGGGTACCAAGAGACCCAGTACTTC; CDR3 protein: CASSLGVVGYQETQYF
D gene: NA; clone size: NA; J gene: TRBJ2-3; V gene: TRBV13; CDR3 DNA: TGTGCCAGCAGCTTAGGGCTGACGGGAGATACGCAGTATTTT; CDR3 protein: CASSLGLTGDTQYF
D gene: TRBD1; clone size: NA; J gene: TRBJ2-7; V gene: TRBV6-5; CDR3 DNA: TGTGCCAGCAGTCAAAAGACAGGGAGTGTATCCGAGCAGTACTTC; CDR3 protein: CASSQKTGSVSEQYF
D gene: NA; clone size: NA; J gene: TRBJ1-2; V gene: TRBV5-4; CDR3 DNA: TGTGCCAGCAGCTGGGATCTGGAGGGCTACACCTTC; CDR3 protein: CASSWDLEGYTF
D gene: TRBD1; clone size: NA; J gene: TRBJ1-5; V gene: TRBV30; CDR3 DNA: TGTGCCTGGAGCCGGACAGGGGGCGCGGAGCCCCAGCATTTT; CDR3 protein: CAWSRTGGAEPQHF
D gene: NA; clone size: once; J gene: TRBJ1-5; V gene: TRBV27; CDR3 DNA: TGTGCCAGCAGGTCAGCTGGGAGCAATCAGCCCCAGCATTTT; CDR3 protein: CASRSAGSNQPQHF
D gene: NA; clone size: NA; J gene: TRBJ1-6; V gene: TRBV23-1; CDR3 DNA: TGCGCCAGCAGTCAATCCCGACCAGCTAATTCACCCCTCCACTTT; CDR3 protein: CASSQSRPANSPLHF